This is a list of T cell receptor beta chains from one sample in a study of spatial heterogeneity in lung cancer. TCRdb independently ran MiXCR on the 5' RACE reads; one entry per CDR3 protein. The data show roughly 79,000 distinct CDR3 sequences, about 8% seen once. This specimen was PBMCs, taken at surgery. The receptors come from a male donor with early-stage non-small cell lung cancer. CDR3s include the opening cysteine and the closing phenylalanine or tryptophan. D genes are given only for firm matches. Clone sizes are given selectively: once, few, many, or a class where the clone is expanded.

D gene,J gene,clone size,V gene,CDR3 length,CDR3 protein,CDR3 DNA
TRBD2,TRBJ2-3,many,TRBV20-1,16,CSLGTSGSYTTDTQYF,TGCAGCCTAGGGACTAGCGGGAGCTATACCACAGATACGCAGTATTTT
-,TRBJ1-2,many,TRBV12-3/TRBV12-4,13,CASSLAGSYGYTF,TGTGCCAGCAGTTTAGCGGGCAGTTATGGCTACACCTTC
TRBD1,TRBJ1-2,few,TRBV4-3,15,CASSRDRAWNYGYTF,TGCGCCAGCAGCCGCGACAGGGCCTGGAACTATGGCTACACCTTC
TRBD2,TRBJ2-5,few,TRBV24-1,17,CATSDMGTSGKQETQYF,TGTGCCACCAGTGATATGGGGACTAGCGGCAAACAAGAGACCCAGTACTTC
-,TRBJ2-3,few,TRBV5-1,14,CASSSTGATDTQYF,TGCGCCAGCAGCTCGACGGGGGCCACAGATACGCAGTATTTT
TRBD1,TRBJ2-1,-,TRBV14,16,CASSQAGQGPMNEQFF,TGTGCCAGCAGCCAGGCAGGACAGGGGCCTATGAATGAGCAGTTCTTC
TRBD1,TRBJ1-1,few,TRBV5-1,16,CASSPHTRDRFTEAFF,TGCGCCAGCAGCCCTCACACCCGGGACAGATTCACTGAAGCTTTCTTT
-,TRBJ2-1,few,TRBV12-3/TRBV12-4,13,CASSRTIGYEQFF,TGTGCCAGCAGTCGGACTATTGGGTATGAGCAGTTCTTC
-,TRBJ2-7,-,TRBV9,14,CASSPGDTAYEQYF,TGTGCCAGCAGCCCGGGGGACACTGCCTACGAGCAGTACTTC
-,TRBJ1-2,many,TRBV7-2,12,CASSLEGHGYTF,TGTGCCAGCAGTTTGGAGGGGCATGGCTACACCTTC
TRBD2,TRBJ2-3,-,TRBV12-3/TRBV12-4,16,CASSGTSGRFTDTQYF,TGTGCCAGCAGCGGGACTAGCGGGAGGTTCACAGATACGCAGTATTTT
TRBD1,TRBJ2-3,few,TRBV20-1,14,CSAPPGQGAETQYF,TGCAGTGCTCCGCCGGGACAGGGGGCAGAGACGCAGTATTTT
-,TRBJ1-1,few,TRBV7-2,14,CASSLVRGSTEAFF,TGTGCCAGCAGCTTAGTTCGGGGGAGCACTGAAGCTTTCTTT
-,TRBJ1-1,few,TRBV6-1,14,CASSERAANTEAFF,TGTGCCAGCAGTGAAAGGGCAGCGAACACTGAAGCTTTCTTT
-,TRBJ1-3,-,TRBV30,15,CAWSVFSGGGNTIYF,TGTGCCTGGAGTGTTTTCTCCGGCGGAGGAAACACCATATATTTT
-,TRBJ1-2,few,TRBV27,13,CASSFSSGIGYTF,TGTGCCAGCAGTTTTAGTTCTGGGATAGGCTACACCTTC
TRBD2,TRBJ2-3,-,TRBV20-1,15,CSATVAGDHSDTQYF,TGCAGTGCTACGGTAGCGGGAGATCATTCAGATACGCAGTATTTT
TRBD2,TRBJ2-1,many,TRBV10-3,12,CAIKRGQDEQFF,TGTGCCATCAAGCGGGGGCAGGATGAGCAGTTCTTC
-,TRBJ1-4,many,TRBV7-2,12,CASSFVDEKLFF,TGTGCCAGCAGCTTCGTGGATGAAAAACTGTTTTTT
-,TRBJ1-2,many,TRBV9,14,CASNPTGPHPSYTF,TGTGCCAGCAACCCAACCGGGCCGCATCCCTCCTACACCTTC
-,TRBJ1-1,few,TRBV29-1,11,CSGGRGTEAFF,TGCAGCGGTGGAAGGGGGACTGAAGCTTTCTTT
-,TRBJ2-5,few,TRBV20-1,13,CSVTDLAKETQYF,TGCAGTGTTACGGACTTGGCGAAGGAGACCCAGTACTTC
-,TRBJ1-2,few,TRBV3-1,14,CASSQAGRFDGYTF,TGTGCCAGCAGCCAAGCGGGGAGGTTCGATGGCTACACCTTC
-,TRBJ2-1,few,TRBV7-2,15,CASSREVGLTNEQFF,TGTGCCAGCAGCCGAGAGGTAGGGCTCACCAATGAGCAGTTCTTC
-,TRBJ2-7,-,TRBV27,12,CASSLAGLEQYF,TGTGCCAGCAGTTTAGCGGGGCTCGAGCAGTACTTC
-,TRBJ2-2,few,TRBV19,14,CASSIGGSWEELFF,TGTGCCAGTAGTATAGGGGGCTCCTGGGAGGAGCTGTTTTTT
TRBD1,TRBJ2-5,many,TRBV10-3,13,CATTTGPGETQYF,TGTGCCACCACGACAGGGCCGGGCGAGACCCAGTACTTC